A selection of T cell receptor beta chains follows, all from one sample in a study of T-cell memory formation after mild COVID-19. Each CDR3 protein is one row after TCRdb ran MiXCR on the 5' RACE reads. The sample shows about 430,000 distinct CDR3 sequences, around 24% of them seen only once. Sequenced sample: PBMCs or a T cell subset sorted from them (not recorded which). These receptors all come from an adult woman who had mild COVID-19 (a few samples of this study predate the infection). Cell type and time point are not known. Each CDR3 is given with its conserved first and last residue. The D gene is left open where the match is weak. Not all rows give a size; the values are once, few, many and, for expanded clones, a class.

TRBJ2-7 . TRBD1 TRBV13 15 TGTGCCAGCAGCTTAGAAGGGACAGGGGGGAACGAGCAGTACTTC CASSLEGTGGNEQYF
TRBJ2-1 many . TRBV7-9 12 TGTGCCAGCAGTACAGCCCACAATGAGCAGTTCTTC CASSTAHNEQFF
TRBJ2-7 few . TRBV5-1 14 TGCGCCAGCAGCTTGGCGCCGCATGGTAGCGGGCAGTACTTC CASSLAPHGSGQYF
TRBJ2-2 . . TRBV12-3/TRBV12-4 12 TGTGCCAGCAGTGACCCGGGAGGGGAGCTGTTTTTT CASSDPGGELFF
TRBJ2-1 . . TRBV12-3/TRBV12-4 15 TGTGCCAGCACCTCCGCTCGGGGGCTAGATAATGAGCAGTTCTTC CASTSARGLDNEQFF
TRBJ2-4 few TRBD1 TRBV4-2 19 TGTGCCAGCAGCCAAGGGGAGGGGAGATGGACAGGGGGGTTAAACATTCAGTACTTC CASSQGEGRWTGGLNIQYF
TRBJ1-1 few TRBD1 TRBV6-2/TRBV6-3 14 TGTGCCAGCAGACCGAACAGGGGGCGCACTGAAGCTTTCTTT CASRPNRGRTEAFF
TRBJ2-7 few TRBD2 TRBV4-1 14 TGCGCCAGCAGCCCACCTCTTGAGACTAGCGGTGATTACTTC CASSPPLETSGDYF
TRBJ2-2 . . TRBV7-2 15 TGTGCCAGCAGCTTGTTCACGGGTAACGCCGGGGAGCTGTTTTTT CASSLFTGNAGELFF
TRBJ1-6 . TRBD1 TRBV7-6 16 TGTGCCAGCAGCTTAGGGGGACAGGGAAGCGGTTCACCCCTCCACTTT CASSLGGQGSGSPLHF
TRBJ2-3 few . TRBV5-5 13 TGTGCCAGCAGACGGAGTAGCACAGATACGCAGTATTTT CASRRSSTDTQYF
TRBJ1-2 few TRBD1 TRBV14 15 TGTGCCAGCAGCCAATTTTATGGGACAGGGTATGGCTACACCTTC CASSQFYGTGYGYTF
TRBJ2-2 . . TRBV6-5 14 TGTGCCAGCGGGGTAGCGTCGAACACCGGGGAGCTGTTTTTT CASGVASNTGELFF
TRBJ1-1 many . TRBV11-2 14 TGTGCCAGCAGAAAAGGAGGACTGAAAACTGAAGCTTTCTTT CASRKGGLKTEAFF
TRBJ2-3 . . TRBV7-9 12 TGTGCCAGCAGCCCCGCGGTGGATACGCAGTATTTT CASSPAVDTQYF
TRBJ1-2 . TRBD1 TRBV19 14 TGTGCCAGTACCGGGACAGGGTTGTACTATGGCTACACCTTC CASTGTGLYYGYTF
TRBJ2-7 few TRBD1 TRBV5-5 14 TGTGCCAGCAGCCTGCCGGGACAGGACCACGAGCAGTACTTC CASSLPGQDHEQYF
TRBJ2-2 . . TRBV7-3 14 TGTGCCAGCAGCTTAATGTCTACAGACGGGGAGCTGTTTTTT CASSLMSTDGELFF
TRBJ2-6 . . TRBV12-3/TRBV12-4 15 TGTGCCAGCAGCCCCCGAGGAACTGGGGCCAACGTCCTGACTTTC CASSPRGTGANVLTF
TRBJ1-1 . . TRBV28 13 TGTGCCAGCATCCCAGTGCCGAACACTGAAGCTTTCTTT CASIPVPNTEAFF
TRBJ2-1 few TRBD1 TRBV5-1 16 TGCGCCAGCAGCTTAAACAGGGGGAGCTCCTACAATGAGCAGTTCTTC CASSLNRGSSYNEQFF
TRBJ2-2 few . TRBV5-1 14 TGCGCCAGCAGCTTGGCATATAACACCGGGGAGCTGTTTTTT CASSLAYNTGELFF
TRBJ2-1 . TRBD2 TRBV15 16 TGTGCCACCAGCAGGGAAGGACTAGTTCAGTCCTATGAGCAGTTCTTC CATSREGLVQSYEQFF
TRBJ1-5 . TRBD1 TRBV2 15 TGTGCCAGCAGGCCGCAGGGGGCTAGCAATCAGCCCCAGCATTTT CASRPQGASNQPQHF
TRBJ2-7 few TRBD2 TRBV20-1 14 TGCAGTGCTAGAGATCTGGCGGGAGGGAGGGAGCAGTACTTC CSARDLAGGREQYF
TRBJ2-7 few TRBD1 TRBV29-1 13 TGCAGCGTACCACAGGGGGCGGTGAACGAGCAGTACTTC CSVPQGAVNEQYF
TRBJ2-7 few TRBD2 TRBV5-5 15 TGTGCCAGCAGCCCAGGACTAGCGGGGGTGGGAGAGCAGTACTTC CASSPGLAGVGEQYF
TRBJ2-3 once . TRBV5-4 16 TGTGCCAGCAGCCACCTGACAGGAGCCTTCACAGATACGCAGTATTTT CASSHLTGAFTDTQYF
TRBJ2-7 . . TRBV7-9 13 TGTGCCAGCAGCCACCTCGCAGCCTACGAGCATTACTTC CASSHLAAYEHYF
TRBJ1-4 . . TRBV5-1 13 TGCGCCAGCAGGGGCGAAGCAAATGAAAAACTGTTTTTT CASRGEANEKLFF
TRBJ2-3 many TRBD2 TRBV15 15 TGTGCCACCGGAGGTAGCGGGAGGGCCCCAGATACGCAGTATTTT CATGGSGRAPDTQYF
TRBJ1-2 once . TRBV2 13 TGTGCCAGCAGGAGGGCGCCTAACTATGGCTACACCTTC CASRRAPNYGYTF
TRBJ1-3 . . TRBV12-3/TRBV12-4 12 TGTGCCAGCAGAGAGGGGGGAAACACCATATATTTT CASREGGNTIYF
TRBJ1-1 . . TRBV19 15 TGTGCCAGTAGTAGACGGGTAGGAGGGAACACTGAAGCTTTCTTT CASSRRVGGNTEAFF
TRBJ2-7 . TRBD2 TRBV7-9 15 TGTGCCAGCAGCCCCCGGGAACTAGCGAAGGGCGAGCAGTACTTC CASSPRELAKGEQYF